This entry is about one T cell receptor beta chain. What it recognizes is unknown. V lost 1 base and J lost 10; bases outside the gene matches: 6. The germline V gene has CDR1 LGHNA and CDR2 YSLEER. This CDR3 has 15 amino acids. Amplification used 60 Vbeta primers and 13 Jbeta primers. TCRdb's table, derived via immunoSEQ multiplex PCR, lists solely in-frame clones and lacks some. The data show roughly 180,000 clones, with more than 70% seen just once and 0.95% to 1.3% held by the top ten. The entry originates in a study of cytomegalovirus exposure and HLA in healthy donors. General study points: TCR beta sequences reportedly predicted the HLA-A and HLA-B alleles of most subjects accurately.

This sequence originates from a man in his thirties or forties in good health and CMV-seronegative. The sample was PBMCs. V usage is TRBV4-3 and J usage is TRBJ2-1; 11 bases match TRBD2. CDR3 residues: CASSQVGLAEKEQFF. The CDR3 DNA sequence: TGCGCCAGCAGCCAAGTGGGACTAGCGGAGAAGGAGCAGTTCTTC.